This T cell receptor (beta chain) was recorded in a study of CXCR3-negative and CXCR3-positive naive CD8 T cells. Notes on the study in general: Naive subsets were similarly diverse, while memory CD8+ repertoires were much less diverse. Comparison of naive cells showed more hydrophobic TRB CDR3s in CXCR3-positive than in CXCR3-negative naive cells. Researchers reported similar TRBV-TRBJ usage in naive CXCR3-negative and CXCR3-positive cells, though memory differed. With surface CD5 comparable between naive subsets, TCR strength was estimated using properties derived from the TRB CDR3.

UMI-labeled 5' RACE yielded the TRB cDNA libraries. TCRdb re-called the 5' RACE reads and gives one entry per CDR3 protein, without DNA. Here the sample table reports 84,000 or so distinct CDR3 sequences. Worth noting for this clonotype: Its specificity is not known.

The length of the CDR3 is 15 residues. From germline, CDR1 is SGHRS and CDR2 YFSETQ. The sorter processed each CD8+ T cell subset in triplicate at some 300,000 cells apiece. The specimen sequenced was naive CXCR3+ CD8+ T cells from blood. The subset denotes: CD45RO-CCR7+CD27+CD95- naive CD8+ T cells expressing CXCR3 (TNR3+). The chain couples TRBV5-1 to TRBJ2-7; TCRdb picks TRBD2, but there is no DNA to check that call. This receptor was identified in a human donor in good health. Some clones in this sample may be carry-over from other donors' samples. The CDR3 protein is CASSLSSGLDYEQYF. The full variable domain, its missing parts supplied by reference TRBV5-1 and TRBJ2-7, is KAGVTQTPRYLIKTRGQQVTLSCSPISGHRSVSWYQQTPGQGLQFLFEYFSETQRNKGNFPGRFSGRQFSNSRSEMNVSTLELGDSALYLCASSLSSGLDYEQYFGPGTRLTVT.